This T cell receptor (beta chain) stems from a study of glioma-infiltrating T cells after dendritic cell vaccination. As for the study in general: Dendritic cells derived from monocytes and pulsed with autologous tumor lysate formed the vaccine. Dendritic cell vaccine was injected intradermally three times, biweekly. Study-level results: No direct clonality-survival link was found; a diverse polyclonal response may matter.

In regard to this clone: Antigen: not known.

This CDR3 has 15 amino acids. V lost 2 bases to trimming and J lost 3 bases; unmatched junction nucleotides: 7. Germline V gives CDR1 SGHKS, CDR2 YYEKEE (reference sequence). Sequencing was performed with immunoSEQ multiplex PCR; in TCRdb, only in-frame clones are kept and a portion is missing. The table has tens of thousands of clones, about 86% seen once. Sequencing was performed on blood, taken before dendritic cell vaccination. The chain carries TRBV5-5 and TRBJ2-7; TRBD1 aligns across 8 bases. This TCR was sampled from a human donor with glioblastoma. CDR3: CASSFGQGGGYEQYF. As DNA, the CDR3 is TGTGCCAGCAGCTTCGGACAGGGTGGCGGCTACGAGCAGTACTTC.